This T cell receptor (beta chain) is from a study of blood T cell repertoires in COVID-19. Study summary: Researchers got acute and convalescent COVID-19 samples from the United States, Italy and Spain. T cells, B-cell-depleted T cells, or PBMCs supplied cDNA or gDNA.

Per the original data handling: Amplification from reference gene primers served as the basis for estimated nucleated cell counts. Clones were read by immunoSEQ multiplex PCR, and TCRdb kept only the in-frame ones, dropping some. For V, J and clone size, that table is used; D and trimming come from the DNA. The sample carries about 210,000 clones, approximately 85% recorded once. Trimming at V came to 0 bases and at J to 2 bases, leaving 1 base not matched to a gene. This CDR3 has 15 residues. The V gene's germline CDR1 is MNHEY and CDR2 SVGAGI. This clone was counted between two and nine times. The chain recombines TRBV6-5 with TRBJ1-3; 7 positions match TRBD1. This clonotype was obtained from a man aged 45-65 years with COVID-19, enrolled during active disease. The sample comprised peripheral blood. The CDR3 region has the DNA TGTGCCAGCAGTTACTCGGGACAGCCTGGAAACACCATATATTTT. Translating gives CASSYSGQPGNTIYF.